Listed below are T cell receptor beta chains from one sample, sequenced in a study of T cells in Graves' hyperthyroidism and ophthalmopathy. In TCRdb, the multiplex PCR reads were re-called with MiXCR into one record per CDR3 protein. The sample shows around 380,000 distinct CDR3 sequences, roughly 13% of them seen only once. Sequencing was performed on blood. The receptors were gathered from a man aged 25 to 40 with Graves' hyperthyroidism that later progressed to Graves' ophthalmopathy. The CDR3 runs from the conserved cysteine through the conserved F or W. Fields, in order: V gene, clone size, D gene, J gene, CDR3 DNA, CDR3 protein. A D gene is named only where the DNA matches it firmly. Size tells how often a clone was seen (once, few, many) or the class of an expanded clone, and some rows leave it out.

V gene: TRBV7-7
clone size: many
D gene: .
J gene: TRBJ2-7
CDR3 DNA: TGTGCTAGCAGCCCCCAGGACAGCTCCTACGAGCAGTACTTC
CDR3 protein: CASSPQDSSYEQYF

V gene: TRBV6-1
clone size: few
D gene: .
J gene: TRBJ1-6
CDR3 DNA: TGTGCCAGCAGTTCACGGCAAGATAATTCACCCCTCCACTTT
CDR3 protein: CASSSRQDNSPLHF

V gene: TRBV10-3
clone size: .
D gene: .
J gene: TRBJ1-6
CDR3 DNA: TGTGCCATCAGGGACAGTTATAATTCACCCCTCCACTTT
CDR3 protein: CAIRDSYNSPLHF

V gene: TRBV12-3/TRBV12-4
clone size: many
D gene: .
J gene: TRBJ2-3
CDR3 DNA: TGTGCCAGCAGCCCGCCCGGGTTGTGGACAGATACGCAGTATTTT
CDR3 protein: CASSPPGLWTDTQYF

V gene: TRBV30
clone size: few
D gene: .
J gene: TRBJ1-4
CDR3 DNA: TGTGCCTGGAGTGTACTTTGGGAATCCTATCATGAAAAACTGTTTTTT
CDR3 protein: CAWSVLWESYHEKLFF

V gene: TRBV24-1
clone size: few
D gene: TRBD1
J gene: TRBJ2-3
CDR3 DNA: TGTGCCACCGCCGGGACAGGGCCCACAGATACGCAGTATTTT
CDR3 protein: CATAGTGPTDTQYF

V gene: TRBV20-1
clone size: many
D gene: .
J gene: TRBJ2-7
CDR3 DNA: TGCAGTGCCGGACGAGGCCGGGCAGATACCTACGAGCAGTACTTC
CDR3 protein: CSAGRGRADTYEQYF

V gene: TRBV7-9
clone size: .
D gene: .
J gene: TRBJ1-2
CDR3 DNA: TGTGCCAGCAGCTCACAACGGCTAGGGGCGTGGGGCTATGGCTACACCTTC
CDR3 protein: CASSSQRLGAWGYGYTF

V gene: TRBV6-1
clone size: many
D gene: TRBD1
J gene: TRBJ1-1
CDR3 DNA: TGTGCCAGCATCGGACAGGCGAACACTGAAGCTTTCTTT
CDR3 protein: CASIGQANTEAFF

V gene: TRBV6-1
clone size: many
D gene: .
J gene: TRBJ1-5
CDR3 DNA: TGTGCCAGCAGTGGGCATAGCAATCAGCCCCAGCATTTT
CDR3 protein: CASSGHSNQPQHF

V gene: TRBV20-1
clone size: .
D gene: .
J gene: TRBJ2-7
CDR3 DNA: TGCAGTGCTAGCCTCTCTAACACGGGTGAGCAGTACTTC
CDR3 protein: CSASLSNTGEQYF

V gene: TRBV12-5
clone size: many
D gene: TRBD1
J gene: TRBJ1-1
CDR3 DNA: TGTGCTAGTGGCCGTCCACCGGGACAGGGCTTCACTGAAGCTTTCTTT
CDR3 protein: CASGRPPGQGFTEAFF

V gene: TRBV4-1
clone size: .
D gene: .
J gene: TRBJ1-6
CDR3 DNA: TGCGCCAGCAGCCAGGCGGATAATTCACCCCTCCACTTT
CDR3 protein: CASSQADNSPLHF

V gene: TRBV7-9
clone size: few
D gene: .
J gene: TRBJ1-2
CDR3 DNA: TGTGCCAGCAGCTTGGGCGCAGCCTATCTCTACACCTTC
CDR3 protein: CASSLGAAYLYTF

V gene: TRBV13
clone size: many
D gene: .
J gene: TRBJ2-3
CDR3 DNA: TGTGCCAGCAGCACTCCGGGTAGCTCAGATACGCAGTATTTT
CDR3 protein: CASSTPGSSDTQYF